This is a list of T cell receptor beta chains from one sample in a study of beta chain features in type 1 diabetes. Sequenced by immunoSEQ multiplex PCR; TCRdb stores in-frame clones only, minus some. This sample yields some 190,000 clones, of which approximately 8% are seen a single time; approximately 0.54% belongs to the top ten. The sample consisted of central memory CD4+ T cells from blood. These receptors came from a man younger than 30 with type 1 diabetes. CDR3s include the opening cysteine and the closing phenylalanine or tryptophan. The D gene is left open where the match is weak. Clone size appears in some rows only: once, few, many, or a class for an expanded clone.

cdr3_nt: TGTGCCTGGAGTGCCACCCAACTAGCCTCGGACTACGAGCAGTACTTC; cdr3_aa: CAWSATQLASDYEQYF; v_call: TRBV30; clone_size: -; d_call: -; j_call: TRBJ2-7
cdr3_nt: TGTGCCAGCACCCGCACAGGTATGAACACTGAAGCTTTCTTT; cdr3_aa: CASTRTGMNTEAFF; v_call: TRBV25-1; clone_size: few; d_call: -; j_call: TRBJ1-1
cdr3_nt: TGTGCCAGCAGTTCGCAAACGGGGGCAGGGGGTGTCGAGCAGTACTTC; cdr3_aa: CASSSQTGAGGVEQYF; v_call: TRBV7-2; clone_size: few; d_call: -; j_call: TRBJ2-7
cdr3_nt: TGTGCCAGCAGCGGACAGGAATCTGGGGCCAACGTCCTGACTTTC; cdr3_aa: CASSGQESGANVLTF; v_call: TRBV6-1; clone_size: -; d_call: TRBD1; j_call: TRBJ2-6
cdr3_nt: TGTGCCAGGTTCGGGCGGGGGGGGTACAATGAGCAGTTCTTC; cdr3_aa: CARFGRGGYNEQFF; v_call: TRBV6-5; clone_size: few; d_call: TRBD2; j_call: TRBJ2-1
cdr3_nt: TGTGCCAGCAGACCCGGACTAGCTGGTGATACGCAGTATTTT; cdr3_aa: CASRPGLAGDTQYF; v_call: TRBV28; clone_size: few; d_call: TRBD2; j_call: TRBJ2-3
cdr3_nt: TGTGCCACCTGGGCTGAGGACGGGAGGTACGAGCAGTACTTC; cdr3_aa: CATWAEDGRYEQYF; v_call: TRBV28; clone_size: -; d_call: TRBD2; j_call: TRBJ2-7
cdr3_nt: TGTGCCAGTAGTTATAGTCTGGGGGCAAAGCAGCCCCAGCATTTT; cdr3_aa: CASSYSLGAKQPQHF; v_call: TRBV19; clone_size: -; d_call: -; j_call: TRBJ1-5
cdr3_nt: TGTGCCAGCTCCCCGATCGCGGGGAGGGAGACCCAGTACTTC; cdr3_aa: CASSPIAGRETQYF; v_call: TRBV18; clone_size: -; d_call: -; j_call: TRBJ2-5
cdr3_nt: TGCAGCGTTAAGACCGGGACAGGGGCGGATACGCAGTATTTT; cdr3_aa: CSVKTGTGADTQYF; v_call: TRBV29-1; clone_size: -; d_call: TRBD1; j_call: TRBJ2-3
cdr3_nt: TGTGCCACCAGCAGAGATAACGGTCAGGCGGAGCAGTACTTC; cdr3_aa: CATSRDNGQAEQYF; v_call: TRBV15; clone_size: few; d_call: -; j_call: TRBJ2-7
cdr3_nt: TGTGCCAGCAGAGGACAGGGTACTGCTTCACCCCTCCACTTT; cdr3_aa: CASRGQGTASPLHF; v_call: TRBV7-2; clone_size: few; d_call: TRBD1; j_call: TRBJ1-6
cdr3_nt: TGCGCCAGCAGCCAAGAGGCCCTTCTCGTGGCCAAAAACATTCAGTACTTC; cdr3_aa: CASSQEALLVAKNIQYF; v_call: TRBV4-1; clone_size: -; d_call: -; j_call: TRBJ2-4
cdr3_nt: TGCGCCAGCAGCATGAGCGGGAGAGGGTCCTACGAGCAGTACTTC; cdr3_aa: CASSMSGRGSYEQYF; v_call: TRBV5-1; clone_size: -; d_call: TRBD2; j_call: TRBJ2-7
cdr3_nt: TGCGCCAGCAGCGGCGGGACTACATACAATGAGCAGTTCTTC; cdr3_aa: CASSGGTTYNEQFF; v_call: TRBV5-1; clone_size: few; d_call: TRBD2; j_call: TRBJ2-1
cdr3_nt: TGTGCCAGCTCTCTCAACCGACAGGGTGGGTACGAGCAGTACTTC; cdr3_aa: CASSLNRQGGYEQYF; v_call: TRBV18; clone_size: -; d_call: TRBD1; j_call: TRBJ2-7
cdr3_nt: TGTGCCAGCAACAAAGCGGGAGGATACCACAATGAGCAGTTCTTC; cdr3_aa: CASNKAGGYHNEQFF; v_call: TRBV7-2; clone_size: -; d_call: TRBD2; j_call: TRBJ2-1
cdr3_nt: TGTGCCAGCAGGGCCGGACTAGCGGGGGGGCTAGCCGGGGAAGAGACCCAGTACTTC; cdr3_aa: CASRAGLAGGLAGEETQYF; v_call: TRBV2; clone_size: -; d_call: TRBD2; j_call: TRBJ2-5
cdr3_nt: TGTGCCTGGAGTGACCCCCGAAGGGGGCTGAGCGAGCAGTACTTC; cdr3_aa: CAWSDPRRGLSEQYF; v_call: TRBV30; clone_size: few; d_call: TRBD1; j_call: TRBJ2-7
cdr3_nt: TGTGCCAGCAGCTTAGGACATATCCAAGAGACCCAGTACTTC; cdr3_aa: CASSLGHIQETQYF; v_call: TRBV7-9; clone_size: few; d_call: -; j_call: TRBJ2-5
cdr3_nt: TGTGCCAGCACGAGCCTAGCGGCTCCCTACGAGCAGTACTTC; cdr3_aa: CASTSLAAPYEQYF; v_call: TRBV6-1; clone_size: -; d_call: TRBD2; j_call: TRBJ2-7
cdr3_nt: TGTGCCTGGAAACAGGGTGGTGAAGCTTTCTTT; cdr3_aa: CAWKQGGEAFF; v_call: TRBV30; clone_size: -; d_call: -; j_call: TRBJ1-1
cdr3_nt: TGCGCCAGCAGCTTGGGAGATCGAGCGGGAGGAGAGACCCAGTACTTC; cdr3_aa: CASSLGDRAGGETQYF; v_call: TRBV5-1; clone_size: -; d_call: TRBD2; j_call: TRBJ2-5
cdr3_nt: TGCAGCGTTGGGCACGGGGGGGCAGAGGGTGAGCAGTTCTTC; cdr3_aa: CSVGHGGAEGEQFF; v_call: TRBV29-1; clone_size: many; d_call: TRBD2; j_call: TRBJ2-1
cdr3_nt: TGTGCCAGCAGTAAACAGGGGGCAAACGAGCAGTACTTC; cdr3_aa: CASSKQGANEQYF; v_call: TRBV27; clone_size: few; d_call: TRBD1; j_call: TRBJ2-7
cdr3_nt: TGCAGCGTTGGACTAGCGGGAGGGAACACCGGGGAGCTGTTTTTT; cdr3_aa: CSVGLAGGNTGELFF; v_call: TRBV29-1; clone_size: many; d_call: TRBD2; j_call: TRBJ2-2
cdr3_nt: TGTGCCAGTAGTATCATTGGGGGGAATGGCCGGGAGACCCAGTACTTC; cdr3_aa: CASSIIGGNGRETQYF; v_call: TRBV19; clone_size: few; d_call: -; j_call: TRBJ2-5
cdr3_nt: TGTGCCAGCAGCCCCAGCGGGAGCGAAGATACGCAGTATTTT; cdr3_aa: CASSPSGSEDTQYF; v_call: TRBV5-4; clone_size: few; d_call: TRBD2; j_call: TRBJ2-3
cdr3_nt: TGTGCCAGTAGACCAGAGGGAGGGAAGGGCAATCAGCCCCAGCATTTT; cdr3_aa: CASRPEGGKGNQPQHF; v_call: TRBV19; clone_size: -; d_call: -; j_call: TRBJ1-5
cdr3_nt: TGTGCCAGCAGTGGGACAGGGGGATACAATCAGCCCCAGCATTTT; cdr3_aa: CASSGTGGYNQPQHF; v_call: TRBV6-6; clone_size: few; d_call: TRBD1; j_call: TRBJ1-5
cdr3_nt: TGTGCCAGCAGCCCCCTAGCGGGCCGGACAGATACGCAGTATTTT; cdr3_aa: CASSPLAGRTDTQYF; v_call: TRBV5-4; clone_size: few; d_call: TRBD2; j_call: TRBJ2-3
cdr3_nt: TGTGCCAGCAGCTTTAGGACAGGGACTTCACCCCTCCACTTT; cdr3_aa: CASSFRTGTSPLHF; v_call: TRBV7-8; clone_size: -; d_call: TRBD1; j_call: TRBJ1-6
cdr3_nt: TGTGCCTGGAGTCGGGGAGGGGATCAGCCCCAGCATTTT; cdr3_aa: CAWSRGGDQPQHF; v_call: TRBV30; clone_size: few; d_call: -; j_call: TRBJ1-5
cdr3_nt: TGTGCCACCAGCAGAGATATCAGCGGGGCGGAGACCCAGTACTTC; cdr3_aa: CATSRDISGAETQYF; v_call: TRBV15; clone_size: -; d_call: TRBD2; j_call: TRBJ2-5
cdr3_nt: TGTGCCAGCAGCCCCGCGGGCCTGTACGGCCCCGGTACGCAGTATTTT; cdr3_aa: CASSPAGLYGPGTQYF; v_call: TRBV28; clone_size: -; d_call: -; j_call: TRBJ2-3
cdr3_nt: TGTGCCAGCAGCTACCGGGACAGGGGACCAGATACGCAGTATTTT; cdr3_aa: CASSYRDRGPDTQYF; v_call: TRBV7-2; clone_size: -; d_call: TRBD1; j_call: TRBJ2-3
cdr3_nt: TGCGCCAGCAGCCCGGGGCTAGCGGTCCACTACGAGCAGTACTTC; cdr3_aa: CASSPGLAVHYEQYF; v_call: TRBV5-1; clone_size: few; d_call: TRBD2; j_call: TRBJ2-7
cdr3_nt: TGTGCCAGCAGCCGGCCCCTGAGGACTAGAAGGGCCGGGGAGCTGTTTTTT; cdr3_aa: CASSRPLRTRRAGELFF; v_call: TRBV28; clone_size: -; d_call: TRBD2; j_call: TRBJ2-2